This T cell receptor beta chain was found in a study of T cell clonotyping in hematopoietic cell transplantation. Study results and limitations: Graft donor and pretransplant recipient Inverse Simpson Index values predicted broader posttransplant TCR diversity. CD4 and CD8 repertoire contributions could not be separated without sorting.

Time point described: recipient sample about 28 days before transplant, after cytoreduction. Samples: about 28 days before transplant, then days 30, 100 and 180 after. With 2 bases clipped from V and 6 bases from J, the junction kept 11 bases outside the gene matches. The length of the CDR3 is 16 residues. Germline values: CDR1 SGHTA, CDR2 FQGNSA. Data came from immunoSEQ multiplex PCR; TCRdb stores just in-frame clones and leaves some out. This sample has roughly 50,000 clones, with more than 75% found just once. This clone is labeled medium-sized. Antigen specificity is unknown. This TCR was recovered from a man between 60 and 75 years old with biphenotypic leukemia. Some clones in this sample may be carry-over from other donors' samples. V usage is TRBV7-2 and J usage is TRBJ2-7; 9 nucleotides align to TRBD1. The sample consisted of peripheral blood mononuclear cells, taken before stem cell transplant. The CDR3 DNA reads as TGTGCCAGCAGCTTACAACAGGGGGCTGAAGTCTCCGAGCAGTACTTC. This encodes CASSLQQGAEVSEQYF.